This T cell receptor (beta chain) is from a study of CD8+CD57+ T cells in acquired aplastic anemia. The wider study: The DNA of sorted CD4+ and CD8+ cells averaged 3.2 ug.

Of note for this clonotype: Its antigen is still unknown.

Patients selected for sequencing had displayed CD8+CD57+ cell expansion by flow cytometry. Among the patients, all had severe acquired aplastic anemia. Blood came from patients not yet given any therapy. The germline V gene has CDR1 SGHTA and CDR2 FQGTGA. The CDR3 sequence is 14 residues long. With 6 bases removed from V and 5 bases from J, the gap between germline ends came to 16 bases. The template used for profiling TCR beta VDJ and CDR3 was genomic DNA. TCRdb recomputed calls from the reads with MiXCR, one row per CDR3 protein. The profile shows around 500,000 distinct CDR3 sequences, around 33% of them singletons. General observations from the study: The study identified twenty-nine CD8+ CDR3 sequences shared by patients and controls.

The rearrangement uses TRBV7-3 and TRBJ2-5; the D call may be TRBD1 or TRBD2 (5 bases each). The sequenced sample consisted of sorted CD4+, CD8+, or CD8+CD57+ T cells (not recorded which) from PBMCs. The receptor's source is a human donor with aplastic anemia. The CDR3 is CASRAAGPGETQYF. The DNA of the CDR3 is TGTGCCAGCAGGGCCGCAGGGCCGGGGGAGACCCAGTACTTC.